This TCR beta chain was captured in a study of T cell changes during pregnancy in multiple sclerosis. The protocol was immunoSEQ multiplex PCR, while the TCRdb copy is restricted to in-frame clones and leaves out a portion. The profile shows tens of thousands of clones, just under 95% of them singletons. Germline-derived CDR1 and CDR2 are SNHLY and FYNNEI. Deletions cut 10 bases from V and 0 bases from J, with 13 bases between. This CDR3 spans 14 amino acids. The sequencing used CD8+ T cells from peripheral blood mononuclear cells, collected after pregnancy. The clonotype was recovered from a female donor with multiple sclerosis, enrolled in a pregnancy study. This rearrangement joins TRBV2 to TRBJ2-1; D is possibly TRBD2 (6 bases). The CDR3 protein is CATLRTNSYNEQFF. The CDR3 nucleotides are TGTGCCACCTTGAGGACTAACTCCTACAATGAGCAGTTCTTC.